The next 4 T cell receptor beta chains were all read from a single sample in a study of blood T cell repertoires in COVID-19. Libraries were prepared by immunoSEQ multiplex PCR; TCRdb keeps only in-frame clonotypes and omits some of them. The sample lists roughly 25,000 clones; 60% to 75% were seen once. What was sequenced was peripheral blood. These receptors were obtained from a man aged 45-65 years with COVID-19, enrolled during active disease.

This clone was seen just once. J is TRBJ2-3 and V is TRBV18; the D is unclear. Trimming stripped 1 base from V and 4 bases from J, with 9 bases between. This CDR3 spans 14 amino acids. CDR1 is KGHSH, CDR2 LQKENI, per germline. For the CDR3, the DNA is TGTGCCAGCTCACCACGTATCGTTTCAGATACGCAGTATTTT. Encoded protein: CASSPRIVSDTQYF.

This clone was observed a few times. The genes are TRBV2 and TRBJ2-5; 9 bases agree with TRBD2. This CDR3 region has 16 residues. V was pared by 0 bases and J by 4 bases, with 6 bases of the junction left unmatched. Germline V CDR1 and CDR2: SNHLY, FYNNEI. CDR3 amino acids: CASSEAGGGAGETQYF. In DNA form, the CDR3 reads TGTGCCAGCAGTGAAGCTGGCGGGGGGGCTGGAGAGACCCAGTACTTC.

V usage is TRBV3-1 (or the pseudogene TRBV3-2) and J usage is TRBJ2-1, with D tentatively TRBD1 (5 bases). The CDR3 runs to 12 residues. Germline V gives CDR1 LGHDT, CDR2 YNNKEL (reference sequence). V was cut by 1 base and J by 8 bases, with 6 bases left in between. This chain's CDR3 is CASSQVRDEQFF. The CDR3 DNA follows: TGTGCCAGCAGCCAAGTCAGGGATGAGCAGTTCTTC.

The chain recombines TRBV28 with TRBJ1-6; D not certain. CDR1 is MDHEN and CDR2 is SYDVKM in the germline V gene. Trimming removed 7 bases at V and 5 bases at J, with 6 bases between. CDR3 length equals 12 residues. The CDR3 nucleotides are TGTGCCAGCATAAGCAATAATTCACCCCTCCACTTT. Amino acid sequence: CASISNNSPLHF.